A single sample is the source of the 26 T cell receptor beta chains below, sequenced in a study of blood T cell repertoires in COVID-19. Sequencing used immunoSEQ multiplex PCR; TCRdb keeps in-frame clones, though not all of them. The sample yields 45,000 to 50,000 clones, 88% seen once. Sequencing was performed on peripheral blood. These receptors were taken from a man between 45 and 60 years old with acute or convalescent COVID-19.

The genes are TRBV9 and TRBJ2-1, with 13 bases aligning to TRBD2. Germline V gene data show CDR1 as SGDLS and CDR2 as YYNGEE. The trim removed 3 bases at V and 8 bases at J, leaving 8 bases unmatched. The CDR3 runs to 16 residues. The CDR3 sequence is CASSAVTSGGVDEQFF. CDR3 bases: TGTGCCAGCAGCGCCGTTACTAGCGGGGGGGTAGATGAGCAGTTCTTC. Together with reference TRBV9 and TRBJ2-1, the CDR3 gives the full variable domain: DSGVTQTPKHLITATGQRVTLRCSPRSGDLSVYWYQQSLDQGLQFLIQYYNGEERAKGNILERFSAQQFPDLHSELNLSSLELGDSALYFCASSAVTSGGVDEQFFGPGTRLTVL.

The V and J genes are TRBV2 and TRBJ1-5; TRBD1 matches at 7 bases. This CDR3 is built from 16 residues. The V and J ends lost 7 bases and 2 bases, in that order; junction bases with no gene match: 11. Germline V CDR1 and CDR2: SNHLY, FYNNEI. In DNA, the CDR3 is TGTGCCAGCAAAGGGGGCGAGGGTGGAGGCAATCAGCCCCAGCATTTT. It yields the protein CASKGGEGGGNQPQHF.

The V gene is TRBV7-2, the J gene TRBJ2-3, with D possibly being TRBD2 (5 bases). The CDR3 is 14 residues long. V was clipped by 5 bases and J by 0 bases, with 9 bases between them. Germline values: CDR1 SGHTA, CDR2 FQGNSA. The CDR3 coding sequence is TGTGCCAGCAGCATACTAGAAAGCACAGATACGCAGTATTTT. The encoded protein is CASSILESTDTQYF.

This clone has only one observation. The CDR3 coding sequence is TGTGCCAGCAGCTCATACGACGGGGTCTATGGCTACACCTTC. Translating it yields CASSSYDGVYGYTF. The chain employs TRBV7-2 and TRBJ1-2; D ambiguous. The germline V gene has CDR1 SGHTA and CDR2 FQGNSA. The CDR3 covers 14 residues. Trimming took off 4 bases at V and 4 bases at J, with 13 bases between the two ends.

In its sample, this clone was seen once. The chain joins TRBV7-6 to TRBJ2-5; D is unclear. V lost 0 bases to trimming and J lost 4 bases, with 3 bases between them. The CDR3 is 12 amino acids. Germline lookup yields CDR1 SGHVS and CDR2 FNYEAQ. The CDR3 reads CASSLARETQYF. CDR3 nucleotide sequence: TGTGCCAGCAGCTTAGCTCGAGAGACCCAGTACTTC.

The chain is built from TRBV6-1 and TRBJ2-7; 7 bases are shared with TRBD2. Germline assignment: CDR1 MNHNS and CDR2 SASEGT. This CDR3 has 15 residues. Germline trimming cut 3 bases from V and 2 bases from J; bases unmatched to any gene: 7. The CDR3 loop reads CASSEPSGDPYEQYF. DNA for the CDR3: TGTGCCAGCAGTGAGCCCAGCGGGGACCCCTACGAGCAGTACTTC.

The chain recombines TRBV7-2 with TRBJ2-3, with D perhaps matching TRBD2 (7 bases). The CDR3 has 13 amino acids. Germline assignment: CDR1 SGHTA and CDR2 FQGNSA. V lost 4 bases and J 11 bases, leaving 16 bases between the germline ends. The CDR3 DNA reads TGTGCCAGCAGCTCGCTAACAGGGAGGGTGCAGTATTTT. This translates into CASSSLTGRVQYF.

This clone was recorded only once. The CDR3 here is CASSMLAGDGVEQFF. CDR3 bases: TGTGCCAGTAGTATGCTGGCGGGAGATGGGGTTGAGCAGTTCTTC. This chain joins TRBV19 and TRBJ2-1; 7 bases map to TRBD2. CDR3 length: 15 amino acids. Trimming removed 3 bases from V and 9 bases from J; junction bases left unmatched: 11. Per the germline V gene, CDR1 is LNHDA and CDR2 is SQIVND (reference sequence).

This chain joins TRBV19 and TRBJ1-1; unclear D gene. This CDR3 comprises 12 residues. V was shortened by 10 bases and J by 1 base, with 10 bases between the two germline ends. Germline-derived CDR1 and CDR2 are LNHDA and SQIVND (reference sequence). The CDR3 nucleotides read TGTGCCACCCGGAACAGGAACACTGAAGCTTTCTTT. Translating gives CATRNRNTEAFF. The full variable domain, its missing parts supplied by reference TRBV19 and TRBJ1-1, is DGGITQSPKYLFRKEGQNVTLSCEQNLNHDAMYWYRQDPGQGLRLIYYSQIVNDFQKGDIAEGYSVSREKKESFPLTVTSAQKNPTAFYLCATRNRNTEAFFGQGTRLTVV.

This chain joins TRBV9 and TRBJ1-4; possible D gene TRBD1, 6 bases. V was trimmed by 2 bases and J by 8 bases, leaving 10 bases between them. CDR3 size: 13 residues. CDR1 is SGDLS, CDR2 YYNGEE, per germline. The DNA of the CDR3 is TGTGCCAGCAGCGTCCAGGGGAACGAAAAACTGTTTTTT. Residues: CASSVQGNEKLFF.

The V and J genes are TRBV19 and TRBJ1-2; perhaps TRBD1 as D (5 bases). V lost 5 bases and J 2 bases, leaving 12 bases between the germline ends. The CDR3 has 14 amino acids. Germline lookup yields CDR1 LNHDA and CDR2 SQIVND (reference sequence). CDR3 DNA: TGTGCCAGTAGTCCCCTGGGGGGGAACTATGGCTACACCTTC. Amino acids: CASSPLGGNYGYTF.

This clone occurred once. V usage is TRBV12-3 or TRBV12-4 and J usage is TRBJ1-3, with D unclear. The length of the CDR3 is 13 residues. The ends were cut back, 5 bases at V and 0 bases at J, with 5 bases in the middle. The CDR3: CASSQFSGNTIYF. CDR3 DNA: TGTGCCAGCAGTCAGTTCTCTGGAAACACCATATATTTT.

The chain joins TRBV2 to TRBJ2-2; 11 nucleotides line up with TRBD2. Germline V gene data show CDR1 as SNHLY and CDR2 as FYNNEI. The CDR3 runs 15 residues. Trimming took 6 bases from V and 5 from J; bases not matched to a gene: 5. The DNA of the CDR3 is TGTGCCAGCAGCACACTAGCGGGGGCAACCGGGGAGCTGTTTTTT. Amino acids: CASSTLAGATGELFF.

As concerns this clone: The same CDR3 can be traced to other DNA sequences in this sample. V and J are TRBV19 and TRBJ1-5; no clear D gene. Germline lookup yields CDR1 LNHDA and CDR2 SQIVND (reference sequence). Trimming removed 5 bases from V and 5 bases from J, with 10 bases in between. The CDR3 runs 13 residues. The CDR3 region is CASSREKDQPQHF. CDR3 nucleotides: TGTGCCAGTAGTCGGGAGAAGGATCAGCCCCAGCATTTT.

The chain combines TRBV10-1 with TRBJ2-1; the match to TRBD2 covers 7 bases. V shed 0 bases and J 5 bases; nucleotides not matched to a gene: 1. The CDR3 spans 14 residues. Germline loops: CDR1 WNHNN, CDR2 SYGVQD (reference sequence). In nucleotides, the CDR3 is TGCGCCAGCAGTGAGTCGGGGAGGGACAATGAGCAGTTCTTC. This codes for CASSESGRDNEQFF.

This chain uses TRBV19 with TRBJ1-6; 9 bases line up with TRBD1. Unmatched junction bases numbered 5, after V lost 4 bases and J lost 10 bases. The germline V gene has CDR1 LNHDA and CDR2 SQIVND (reference sequence). The CDR3 loop spans 14 amino acids. The CDR3, as DNA: TGTGCCAGTAGTAGGACAGGGGTCGACTCACCCCTCCACTTT. Its protein is CASSRTGVDSPLHF.

This chain links TRBV18 with TRBJ2-5; D is unresolved. Trimming stripped 3 bases from V and 2 bases from J, with 7 bases between. Germline V gene sequence: CDR1 KGHSH, CDR2 LQKENI. The CDR3 length is 13 residues. CDR3 in amino acids: CASSPGLQETQYF. The CDR3 coding sequence is TGTGCCAGCTCACCGGGCCTTCAAGAGACCCAGTACTTC.

This chain links TRBV27 with TRBJ1-2, with 7 bases fitting TRBD1. V was clipped by 0 bases and J by 2 bases; unmatched bases: 6. CDR1 and CDR2 from the germline V gene are MNHEY and SMNVEV (reference sequence). The CDR3 has 16 residues. The CDR3 loop is CASSLSTQGRNYGYTF. The CDR3 nucleotides read TGTGCCAGCAGTTTATCGACACAGGGGAGGAACTATGGCTACACCTTC.

The V gene is TRBV28, the J gene TRBJ2-1, with 7 bases that match TRBD2. CDR1 is MDHEN and CDR2 is SYDVKM in the germline V gene. V shed 5 bases and J 3 bases; nucleotides not matched to a gene: 7. The CDR3 is 15 residues long. CDR3 region: CASSRVGGDYNEQFF. The CDR3 nucleotides read TGTGCCAGCAGTAGGGTTGGGGGGGACTACAATGAGCAGTTCTTC.

The chain employs TRBV11-2 and TRBJ2-3, with D unresolved. Germline CDR1 and CDR2: SGHAT and FQNNGV. The germline V and J ends were trimmed by 0 bases and 3 bases, with 7 bases remaining between them. The CDR3 has 14 amino acids. The CDR3 DNA follows: TGTGCCAGCAGCTTAGATCTGACTACAGATACGCAGTATTTT. Translation: CASSLDLTTDTQYF.

The rearrangement links TRBV18 to TRBJ2-4; D call uncertain. V lost 0 bases and J lost 3, with 6 bases in between. Germline-derived CDR1 and CDR2 are KGHSH and LQKENI. This CDR3 region has 14 residues. The CDR3 loop reads CASSPPVSKNIQYF. The CDR3, as DNA: TGTGCCAGCTCACCACCGGTCAGCAAAAACATTCAGTACTTC.

The rearrangement uses TRBV7-3 and TRBJ2-2; TRBD1 aligns across 10 bases. V lost 4 bases, J lost 6 bases, and 8 bases stayed unmatched. The CDR3 length is 16 residues. The germline CDR1 and CDR2 sequences are SGHTA and FQGTGA. DNA of the CDR3: TGTGCCAGCAGCTCGACCGGGACAGGGGCCTCCGGGGAGCTGTTTTTT. Protein product: CASSSTGTGASGELFF.

The chain recombines TRBV30 with TRBJ2-5; a weak D match, TRBD1 (5 bases). The germline V gene has CDR1 GTSNPN and CDR2 SVGIG (reference sequence). V lost 5 bases and J 2 bases, leaving 9 bases between the germline ends. The CDR3 extends over 12 amino acids. The CDR3 protein is CAWGARQETQYF. As DNA, the CDR3 is TGTGCCTGGGGGGCCAGACAAGAGACCCAGTACTTC.

The gene calls are TRBV4-1 and TRBJ1-5; TRBD1 aligns across 12 bases. V trimming: 1 base; J trimming: 7 bases; junction bases outside the gene matches: 11. Germline CDR1 and CDR2: MGHRA and YSYEKL. The CDR3 length is 18 residues. DNA for the CDR3: TGCGCCAGCAGCCAAGTTATTCCGGGACAGGGGGCGAGGCAGCCCCAGCATTTT. Protein sequence: CASSQVIPGQGARQPQHF.

The chain links TRBV19 to TRBJ2-3, with D possibly TRBD2 on 5 matching bases. The CDR3 is 16 amino acids. Trimming cost V 6 bases and J 0 bases, with 16 bases left between them. From germline, CDR1 is LNHDA and CDR2 SQIVND (reference sequence). CDR3 region: CASRITAVASTDTQYF. DNA of the CDR3: TGTGCCAGTAGAATAACAGCGGTCGCTAGCACAGATACGCAGTATTTT.

The chain combines TRBV19 with TRBJ1-5, with TRBD1 identical over 8 bases. This CDR3 has 14 residues. Germline V gene sequence: CDR1 LNHDA, CDR2 SQIVND (reference sequence). V shed 10 bases, J shed 4 bases, and the junction held 9 bases outside the gene matches. In DNA, the CDR3 is TGTGCCACTACGGACAGGGTGGGGAATCAGCCCCAGCATTTT. Translating it yields CATTDRVGNQPQHF.